The 20 T cell receptor beta chains below come from one sample, sequenced in a study of blood T cell repertoires in COVID-19. Measured with immunoSEQ multiplex PCR; TCRdb has only the in-frame clones, and not every one. The top ten clones hold about 4.9% of a sample with a few hundred thousand clones, about four fifths of them seen once. Sequenced sample: PBMCs or T cells enriched from blood (not recorded which). The receptors derive from a woman in her 50s who had recovered from COVID-19.

J is TRBJ1-1 and V is TRBV19; 8 bases are shared with TRBD1. Per germline, CDR1 LNHDA and CDR2 SQIVND (reference sequence). Trimming cost V 7 bases and J 0 bases; bases outside gene matches: 10. CDR3 length equals 16 residues. The CDR3 spells CASTGGTGRLNTEAFF. The CDR3 coding sequence is TGTGCCAGTACCGGCGGGACAGGCAGACTGAACACTGAAGCTTTCTTT.

As for this clone: The sample carries other DNA sequences with the same CDR3. The genes are TRBV10-3 and TRBJ1-2; weak D call: TRBD1 (6 bases). The CDR3 contains 14 residues. Trimming left V 6 bases short and J 4 bases short, with 15 bases between. Germline V lookup: CDR1 ENHRY, CDR2 SYGVKD. This chain's CDR3 is CAISETGIGYGYTF. CDR3 coding DNA: TGTGCCATCAGCGAAACAGGGATTGGCTATGGCTACACCTTC.

V and J are TRBV3-1 (or the pseudogene TRBV3-2) and TRBJ2-5, with 11 bases fitting TRBD2. CDR1 is LGHDT, CDR2 YNNKEL, per germline (reference sequence). V gave up 5 bases and J gave up 2 bases; unmatched junction bases: 10. This CDR3 is 17 amino acids long. CDR3 sequence: CASSYQRRLAGQETQYF. Written as DNA, the CDR3 is TGTGCCAGCAGCTACCAACGGAGACTAGCGGGACAAGAGACCCAGTACTTC.

The chain combines TRBV11-2 with TRBJ2-2; D is perhaps TRBD2 (5 bases). Germline loops: CDR1 SGHAT, CDR2 FQNNGV. The CDR3 loop spans 13 amino acids. Trimming took 6 bases from V and 6 from J, leaving 11 bases between them. In DNA, the CDR3 is TGTGCCAGCAGGATTGGGAGTGCCGGGGAGCTGTTTTTT. Encoded protein: CASRIGSAGELFF.

This chain uses TRBV2 with TRBJ2-7, with 8 bases lining up with TRBD1. After removal of 8 bases from V and 5 bases from J, the junction contained 11 bases not matched to a gene. Germline V gives CDR1 SNHLY, CDR2 FYNNEI. The CDR3 is made up of 14 amino acids. DNA for the CDR3: TGTGCCAGCCGCCGAACAGGGGGGAACGACGAGCAGTACTTC. It yields the protein CASRRTGGNDEQYF. Drawing the rest from reference TRBV2 and TRBJ2-7, the complete variable domain is EPEVTQTPSHQVTQMGQEVILRCVPISNHLYFYWYRQILGQKVEFLVSFYNNEISEKSEIFDDQFSVERPDGSNFTLKIRSTKLEDSAMYFCASRRTGGNDEQYFGPGTRLTVT.

Here the CDR3 DNA reads TGCGCCAGCAGCCCGGGGCTAGCGGGAGGCCAACCGCAGTTCTTC. Translation: CASSPGLAGGQPQFF. The V gene is TRBV5-1, the J gene TRBJ2-1, with TRBD2 matching 11 bases. Per the germline V gene, CDR1 is SGHRS and CDR2 is YFSETQ. V lost 4 bases and J lost 12; bases outside the gene matches: 12. This CDR3 comprises 15 residues.

The chain employs TRBV19 and TRBJ1-2, with 7 bases lining up with TRBD1. The CDR3 is 14 residues long. With 5 bases clipped from V and 5 bases from J, the junction kept 8 bases outside the gene matches. Germline CDR1 and CDR2: LNHDA and SQIVND (reference sequence). CDR3 loop: CASSVGTADYGYTF. The CDR3 region has the DNA TGTGCCAGTAGTGTCGGGACAGCAGATTATGGCTACACCTTC. The full variable domain, rest sourced from reference TRBV19 and TRBJ1-2, is DGGITQSPKYLFRKEGQNVTLSCEQNLNHDAMYWYRQDPGQGLRLIYYSQIVNDFQKGDIAEGYSVSREKKESFPLTVTSAQKNPTAFYLCASSVGTADYGYTFGSGTRLTVV.

V is TRBV11-2 and J is TRBJ1-2; 9 bases map to TRBD1. Germline lookup yields CDR1 SGHAT and CDR2 FQNNGV. Unmatched junction bases numbered 2, after V lost 5 bases and J lost 1 base. This CDR3 has 14 residues. This CDR3 is CASSLTGGNYGYTF. The DNA of the CDR3 is TGTGCCAGCAGCCTGACAGGGGGTAACTATGGCTACACCTTC.

This clone was detected a few times. The CDR3 is CASSQGMGGYSGNTIYF. In nucleotides, the CDR3 is TGCGCCAGCAGCCAAGGGATGGGGGGATACTCTGGAAACACCATATATTTT. The chain has TRBV4-1 and TRBJ1-3; possibly TRBD1 for D (5 bases). Trimming removed 1 base at V and 0 bases at J, with 13 bases between. The germline gives CDR1 MGHRA, CDR2 YSYEKL. This CDR3 contains 17 residues.

The chain joins TRBV21-1 to TRBJ1-1; TRBD1, the table's D call, was not compared with the DNA. TRBV21-1 represents a pseudogene. The CDR3 length is 14 residues. The CDR3 nucleotides read TGTGCCAGCACCGACGACAGGTTCTACACTGAAGCTTTCTTT. It translates to CASTDDRFYTEAFF.

The rearrangement joins TRBV7-3 to TRBJ2-5, with TRBD2 matching over 7 bases. From germline, CDR1 is SGHTA and CDR2 FQGTGA. The CDR3 is 15 amino acids. Trimming at V came to 2 bases and at J to 5 bases, leaving 8 bases not matched to a gene. CDR3 bases: TGTGCCAGCAGCTTAGAGGGAGGGCCTTGGGAGACCCAGTACTTC. Its translation: CASSLEGGPWETQYF.

The CDR3 sequence is CASSYTGGSERGYTF. The CDR3 region has the DNA TGTGCCAGCAGCTACACAGGGGGAAGCGAGCGGGGCTACACCTTC. J is TRBJ1-2 and V is TRBV4-2; 8 nucleotides match TRBD1. The CDR3 totals 15 residues. Germline V gene data show CDR1 as LGHNA and CDR2 as YNFKEQ. V shed 5 bases, J shed 8 bases, and the junction held 13 bases outside the gene matches.

This clone was found a few times. The chain recombines TRBV7-9 with TRBJ2-7; tentatively, D is TRBD2 (6 bases). This CDR3 has 16 amino acids. Trimming took 1 base from V and 3 from J, leaving 16 bases between them. The germline V gene has CDR1 SEHNR and CDR2 FQNEAQ (reference sequence). The CDR3 DNA reads TGTGCCAGCAGCTTAGTAACGAGCGGGCTAAACTACGAGCAGTACTTC. It encodes CASSLVTSGLNYEQYF.

The chain uses TRBV14 and TRBJ1-2; 9 nucleotides align to TRBD1. V was clipped by 3 bases and J by 5 bases; unmatched bases: 7. There are 15 residues in the CDR3. Looked up from germline, CDR1 is SGHDN and CDR2 is FVKESK. The CDR3 region is CASSHRGTGTYGYTF. The CDR3 nucleotides are TGTGCCAGCAGCCATCGTGGGACAGGGACGTATGGCTACACCTTC.

The chain carries TRBV30 and TRBJ2-1; possibly TRBD2 for D (5 bases). V lost 2 bases and J 10 bases, leaving 21 bases between the germline ends. CDR3 length equals 15 residues. In germline, CDR1 is GTSNPN, CDR2 SVGIG (reference sequence). The CDR3 DNA reads TGTGCCTGGAGTTGGCGGGCTTTGGCTCTAGGGGAGCAGTTCTTC. Its protein is CAWSWRALALGEQFF.

The chain couples TRBV27 to TRBJ2-7, with 9 bases that match TRBD1. V was clipped by 0 bases and J by 4 bases; unmatched bases: 7. CDR1 is MNHEY and CDR2 is SMNVEV in the germline V gene (reference sequence). The length of the CDR3 is 16 residues. Written as DNA, the CDR3 is TGTGCCAGCAGTTTATCGGCCGGGACAGGGACTTACGAGCAGTACTTC. It translates to CASSLSAGTGTYEQYF.

A single count supports this clone. The chain is built from TRBV3-1 (or the pseudogene TRBV3-2) and TRBJ2-7; 7 bases are shared with TRBD1. V lost 2 bases and J lost 5; bases outside the gene matches: 9. The CDR3 loop spans 15 amino acids. Germline assignment: CDR1 LGHDT and CDR2 YNNKEL (reference sequence). In DNA, the CDR3 is TGTGCCAGCAGCCAATCCTGGGACAGCCTCCACGAGCAGTACTTC. The encoded protein is CASSQSWDSLHEQYF.

The V call is TRBV13, the J call TRBJ2-3; D gene ambiguous. V was clipped by 5 bases and J by 0 bases, with 6 bases between them. The CDR3 extends over 13 amino acids. Germline CDR1 PRHDT, CDR2 FYEKMQ (reference sequence). The CDR3 loop is CASSQTSTDTQYF. The CDR3 DNA reads as TGTGCCAGCAGCCAAACTAGCACAGATACGCAGTATTTT.

This clone has just one count. The rearrangement links TRBV3-1 (or the pseudogene TRBV3-2) to TRBJ1-5; D unclear. The ends were cut back, 1 base at V and 4 bases at J, with 5 bases in the middle. CDR1 is LGHDT and CDR2 is YNNKEL in the germline V gene (reference sequence). CDR3 size: 13 residues. The CDR3 DNA reads as TGTGCCAGCAGCCAAGCCTTTAATCAGCCCCAGCATTTT. Its protein is CASSQAFNQPQHF.

V usage is TRBV5-5 and J usage is TRBJ1-1; D not certain. This CDR3 spans 15 amino acids. Trimming took off 3 bases at V and 0 bases at J, with 12 bases between the two ends. Germline V lookup: CDR1 SGHKS, CDR2 YYEKEE (reference sequence). Here the CDR3 reads CASSWASDLNTEAFF. The CDR3 DNA follows: TGTGCCAGCAGCTGGGCAAGTGATTTGAACACTGAAGCTTTCTTT.